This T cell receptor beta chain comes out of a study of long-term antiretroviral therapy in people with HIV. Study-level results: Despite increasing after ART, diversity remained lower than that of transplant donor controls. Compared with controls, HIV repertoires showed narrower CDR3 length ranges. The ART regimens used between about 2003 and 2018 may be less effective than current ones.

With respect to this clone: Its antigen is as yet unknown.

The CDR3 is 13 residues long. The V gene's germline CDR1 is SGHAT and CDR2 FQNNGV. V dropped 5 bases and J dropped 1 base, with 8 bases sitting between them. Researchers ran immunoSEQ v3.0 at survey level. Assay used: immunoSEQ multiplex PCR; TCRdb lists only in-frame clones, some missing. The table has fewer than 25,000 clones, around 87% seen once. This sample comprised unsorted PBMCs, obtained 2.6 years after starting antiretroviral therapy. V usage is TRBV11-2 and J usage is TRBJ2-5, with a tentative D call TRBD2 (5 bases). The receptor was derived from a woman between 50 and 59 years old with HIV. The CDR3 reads CASSVDSQETQYF. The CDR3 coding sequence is TGTGCCAGCAGCGTGGACTCCCAAGAGACCCAGTACTTC. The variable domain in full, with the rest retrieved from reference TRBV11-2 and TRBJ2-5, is EAGVAQSPRYKIIEKRQSVAFWCNPISGHATLYWYQQILGQGPKLLIQFQNNGVVDDSQLPKDRFSAERLKGVDSTLKIQPAKLEDSAVYLCASSVDSQETQYFGPGTRLLVL.